This T cell receptor (beta chain) comes out of a study of blood T cell repertoires in COVID-19. Study-wide background: Samples came from the United States, Italy and Spain, spanning acute and convalescent COVID-19.

Trimming took 3 bases from V and 2 from J, leaving 10 bases between them. Germline V gene data show CDR1 as SEHNR and CDR2 as FQNEAQ (reference sequence). This CDR3 region has 14 residues. Sequencing was performed with immunoSEQ multiplex PCR; in TCRdb, only in-frame clones are kept and a portion is missing. The table shows approximately 190,000 clones, with 88% occurring only once. This chain uses TRBV7-9 with TRBJ1-1; D call uncertain. The receptor's source is a man aged 35-49 years with active or convalescent COVID-19. Sequenced input: peripheral blood. In DNA form, the CDR3 reads TGTGCCAGCAGCTTTTCGGGGAGCAACACTGAAGCTTTCTTT. It codes for CASSFSGSNTEAFF.